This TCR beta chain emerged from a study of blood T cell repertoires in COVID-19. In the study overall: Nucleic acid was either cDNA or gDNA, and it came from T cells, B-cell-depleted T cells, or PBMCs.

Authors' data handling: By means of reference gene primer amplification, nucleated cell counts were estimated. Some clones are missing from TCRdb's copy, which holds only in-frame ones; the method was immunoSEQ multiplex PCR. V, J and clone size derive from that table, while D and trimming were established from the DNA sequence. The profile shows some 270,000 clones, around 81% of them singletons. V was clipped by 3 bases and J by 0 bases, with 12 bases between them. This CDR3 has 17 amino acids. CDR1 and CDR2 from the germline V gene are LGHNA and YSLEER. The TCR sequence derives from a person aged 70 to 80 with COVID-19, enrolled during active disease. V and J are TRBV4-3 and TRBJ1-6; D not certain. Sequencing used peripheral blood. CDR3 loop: CASSQGTRGSYNSPLHF. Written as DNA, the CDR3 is TGCGCCAGCAGCCAGGGTACCCGGGGCTCCTATAATTCACCCCTCCACTTT.